Sequencing of this T cell receptor beta chain was carried out in a study of CD8+ T cells in alopecia areata. Points from the study as a whole: Possibly as an HLA-related effect, TCR sharing across patients appeared less clear than in mice. Greater clonality was observed in lesional scalp samples, especially alopecia totalis/universalis, versus normal scalp.

Note on this clone: Its antigen is as yet unknown.

With 5 bases removed from V and 0 bases from J, the gap between germline ends came to 14 bases. The CDR3 is 15 residues long. Germline V gene data show CDR1 as SNHLY and CDR2 as FYNNEI. Sorting of CD4+ and CD8+ T cells was performed on PBMCs. The authors extracted RNA and reverse transcribed it into cDNA as the sequencing template. The repertoire was sequenced with immunoSEQ multiplex PCR; TCRdb's copy has only in-frame clones and lacks some. The table records about 200,000 clones, roughly 56% of them present only once. The TCR originated in a human donor in good health. The chain has TRBV2 and TRBJ2-7; D remains unclear. Sequenced sample: CD8+ T cells sorted from blood. This chain's CDR3 is CASSSRLHISYEQYF. In nucleotides, the CDR3 is TGTGCCAGCAGTTCGAGACTCCACATCTCCTACGAGCAGTACTTC.